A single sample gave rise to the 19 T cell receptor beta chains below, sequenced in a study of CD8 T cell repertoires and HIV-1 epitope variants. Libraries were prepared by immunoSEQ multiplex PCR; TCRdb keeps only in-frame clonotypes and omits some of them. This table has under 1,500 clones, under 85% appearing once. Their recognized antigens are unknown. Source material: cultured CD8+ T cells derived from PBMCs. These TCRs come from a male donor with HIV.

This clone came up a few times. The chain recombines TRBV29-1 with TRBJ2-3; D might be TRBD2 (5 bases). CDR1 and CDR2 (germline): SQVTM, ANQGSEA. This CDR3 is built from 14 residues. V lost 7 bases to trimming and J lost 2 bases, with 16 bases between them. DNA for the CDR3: TGCAGCGCGGCGGGCACCGAGTCCACAGATACGCAGTATTTT. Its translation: CSAAGTESTDTQYF.

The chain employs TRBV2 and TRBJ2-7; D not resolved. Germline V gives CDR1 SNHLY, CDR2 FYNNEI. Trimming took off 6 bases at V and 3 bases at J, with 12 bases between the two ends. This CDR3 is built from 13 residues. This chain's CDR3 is CASSPDTYYEQYF. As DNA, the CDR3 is TGTGCCAGCAGCCCCGACACGTACTACGAGCAGTACTTC. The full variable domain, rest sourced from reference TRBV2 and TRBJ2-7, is EPEVTQTPSHQVTQMGQEVILRCVPISNHLYFYWYRQILGQKVEFLVSFYNNEISEKSEIFDDQFSVERPDGSNFTLKIRSTKLEDSAMYFCASSPDTYYEQYFGPGTRLTVT.

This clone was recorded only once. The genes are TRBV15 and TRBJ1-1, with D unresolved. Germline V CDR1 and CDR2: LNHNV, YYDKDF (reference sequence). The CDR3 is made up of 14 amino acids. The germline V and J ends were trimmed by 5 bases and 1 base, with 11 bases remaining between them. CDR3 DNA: TGTGCCACCAGCGTGGGGAGCAGGAACACTGAAGCTTTCTTT. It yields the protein CATSVGSRNTEAFF.

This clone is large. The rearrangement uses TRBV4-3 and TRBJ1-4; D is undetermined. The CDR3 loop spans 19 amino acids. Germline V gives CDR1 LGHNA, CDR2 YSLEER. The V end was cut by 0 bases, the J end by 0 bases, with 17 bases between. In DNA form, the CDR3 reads TGCGCCAGCAGCCAAGATTCAACGGGGAACATTGCAACTAATGAAAAACTGTTTTTT. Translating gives CASSQDSTGNIATNEKLFF.

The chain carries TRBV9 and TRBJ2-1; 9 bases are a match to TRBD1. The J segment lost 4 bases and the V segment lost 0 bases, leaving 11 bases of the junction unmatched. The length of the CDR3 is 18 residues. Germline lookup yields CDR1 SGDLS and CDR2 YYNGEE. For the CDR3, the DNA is TGTGCCAGCAGCGTAGTAGGTGGGGGACAGGGATCTTACAATGAGCAGTTCTTC. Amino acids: CASSVVGGGQGSYNEQFF.

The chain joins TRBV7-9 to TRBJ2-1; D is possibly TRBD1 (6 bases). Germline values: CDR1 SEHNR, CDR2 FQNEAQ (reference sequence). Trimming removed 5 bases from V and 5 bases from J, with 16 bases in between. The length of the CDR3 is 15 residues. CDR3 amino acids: CASSLGQGLNNEQFF. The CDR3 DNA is TGTGCCAGCAGCCTCGGTCAGGGGCTAAACAATGAGCAGTTCTTC.

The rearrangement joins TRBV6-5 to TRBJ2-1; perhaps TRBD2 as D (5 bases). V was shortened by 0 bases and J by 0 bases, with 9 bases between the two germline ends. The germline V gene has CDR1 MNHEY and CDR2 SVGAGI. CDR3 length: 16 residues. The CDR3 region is CASSYSAASSYNEQFF. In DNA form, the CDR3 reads TGTGCCAGCAGTTACTCAGCGGCCAGCTCCTACAATGAGCAGTTCTTC.

CDR3 region: CASSLSGAGGYTF. CDR3 nucleotide sequence: TGTGCCAGCAGTTTATCCGGCGCCGGTGGCTACACCTTC. The J gene is TRBJ1-2, the V gene TRBV28, with D unclear. This CDR3 is built from 13 residues. Germline assignment: CDR1 MDHEN and CDR2 SYDVKM. V was trimmed by 1 base and J by 7 bases, leaving 10 bases between them.

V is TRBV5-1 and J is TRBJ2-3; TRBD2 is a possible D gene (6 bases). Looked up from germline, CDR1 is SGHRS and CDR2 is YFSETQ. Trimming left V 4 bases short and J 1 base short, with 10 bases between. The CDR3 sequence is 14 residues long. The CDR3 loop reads CASSQGGGTDTQYF. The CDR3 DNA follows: TGCGCCAGCAGCCAGGGAGGCGGCACAGATACGCAGTATTTT.

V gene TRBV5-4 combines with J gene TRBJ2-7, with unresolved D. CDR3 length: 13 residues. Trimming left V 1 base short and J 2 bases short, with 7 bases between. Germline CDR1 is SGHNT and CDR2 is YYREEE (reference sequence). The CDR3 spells CASSLKDAYEQYF. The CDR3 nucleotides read TGTGCCAGCAGCTTGAAAGACGCCTACGAGCAGTACTTC.

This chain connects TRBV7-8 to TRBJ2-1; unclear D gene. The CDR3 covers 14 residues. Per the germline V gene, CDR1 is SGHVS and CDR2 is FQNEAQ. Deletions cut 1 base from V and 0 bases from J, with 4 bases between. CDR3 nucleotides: TGTGCCAGCAGCTTAGATAGCTCCTACAATGAGCAGTTCTTC. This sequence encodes CASSLDSSYNEQFF.

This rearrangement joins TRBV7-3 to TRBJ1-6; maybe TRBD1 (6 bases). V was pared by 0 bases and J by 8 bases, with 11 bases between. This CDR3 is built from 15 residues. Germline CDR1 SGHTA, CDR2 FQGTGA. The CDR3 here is CASSLTGAGDSPLHF. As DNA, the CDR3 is TGTGCCAGCAGCTTAACGGGTGCAGGGGATTCACCCCTCCACTTT.

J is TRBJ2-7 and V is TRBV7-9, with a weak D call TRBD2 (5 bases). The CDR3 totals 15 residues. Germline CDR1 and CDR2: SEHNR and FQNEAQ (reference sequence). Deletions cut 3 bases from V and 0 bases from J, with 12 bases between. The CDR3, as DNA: TGTGCCAGCAGCTTGATACGGGGTCTCTCCTACGAGCAGTACTTC. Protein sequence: CASSLIRGLSYEQYF.

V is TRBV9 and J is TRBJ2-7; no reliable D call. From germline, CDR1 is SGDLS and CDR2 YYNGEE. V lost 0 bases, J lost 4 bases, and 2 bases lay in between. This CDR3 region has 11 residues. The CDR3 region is CASSVGYEQYF. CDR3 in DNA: TGTGCCAGCAGCGTAGGGTACGAGCAGTACTTC.

The CDR3 loop reads CASSLLRQGSYEQYF. The CDR3 bases are TGTGCCAGCAGTTTACTAAGACAGGGCTCTTACGAGCAGTACTTC. This sequence joins TRBV27 and TRBJ2-7; TRBD1 aligns across 7 bases. The CDR3 length is 15 residues. J gave up 4 bases and V 2 bases, and 8 bases lay outside the gene matches. CDR1 and CDR2 from the germline V gene are MNHEY and SMNVEV (reference sequence).

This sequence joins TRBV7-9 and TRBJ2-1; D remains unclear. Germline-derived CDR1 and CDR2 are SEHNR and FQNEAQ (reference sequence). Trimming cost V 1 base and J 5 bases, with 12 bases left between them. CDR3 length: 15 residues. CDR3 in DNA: TGTGCCAGCAGCTTAGTGGTACAGATGAACAATGAGCAGTTCTTC. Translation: CASSLVVQMNNEQFF.

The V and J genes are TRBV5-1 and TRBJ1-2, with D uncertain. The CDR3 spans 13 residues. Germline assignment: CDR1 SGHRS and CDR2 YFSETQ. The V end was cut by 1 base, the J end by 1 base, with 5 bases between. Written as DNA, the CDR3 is TGCGCCAGCAGCTTGAGGGTTAACTATGGCTACACCTTC. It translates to CASSLRVNYGYTF.

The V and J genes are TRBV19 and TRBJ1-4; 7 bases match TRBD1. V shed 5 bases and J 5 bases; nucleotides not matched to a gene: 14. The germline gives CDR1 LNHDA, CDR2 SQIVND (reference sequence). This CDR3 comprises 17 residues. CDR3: CASSSRQAGTENEKLFF. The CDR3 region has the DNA TGTGCCAGTAGTTCTCGGCAGGCGGGGACAGAAAATGAAAAACTGTTTTTT.

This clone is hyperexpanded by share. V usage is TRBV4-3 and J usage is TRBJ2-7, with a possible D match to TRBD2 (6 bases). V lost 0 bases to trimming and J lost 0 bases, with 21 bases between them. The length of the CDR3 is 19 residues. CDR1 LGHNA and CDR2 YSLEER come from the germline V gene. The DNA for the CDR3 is TGCGCCAGCAGCCAAGAGCCGGGAGCGGGCGCCCTGAGCTCCTACGAGCAGTACTTC. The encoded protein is CASSQEPGAGALSSYEQYF.